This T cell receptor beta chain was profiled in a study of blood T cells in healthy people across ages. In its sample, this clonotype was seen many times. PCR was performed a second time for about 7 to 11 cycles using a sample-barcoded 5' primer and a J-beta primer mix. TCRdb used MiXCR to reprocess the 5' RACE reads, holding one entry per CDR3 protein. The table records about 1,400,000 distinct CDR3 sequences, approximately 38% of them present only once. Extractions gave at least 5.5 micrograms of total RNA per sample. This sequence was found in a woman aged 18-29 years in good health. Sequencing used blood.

The CDR3 protein is CASSLDKETQYF. DNA of the CDR3: TGCGCCAGCAGCTTGGACAAAGAGACCCAGTACTTC. The chain has TRBV5-1 and TRBJ2-5; D unresolved. Germline CDR1 is SGHRS and CDR2 is YFSETQ. The CDR3 totals 12 residues. V shed 0 bases and J shed 3 bases, with 3 bases lying between them.